This T cell receptor gamma chain was captured by sequencing in a study of Vδ1+ human thymocytes. About this clone: Its specificity is not known.

RNA was extracted from the cells and then reverse transcribed. The CDR3 regions were amplified by multiplex PCR from V-gene primers to a constant-region primer. TCRdb reanalyzed the multiplex PCR reads using CATT. Among roughly 30,000 gamma-chain clones listed, over 15% were seen once. Study-level results: TRG sequences recurred across donors, whereas TRD sequences stayed essentially private. Highly polyclonal TRG and TRD repertoires with Gaussian CDR3 length distributions appeared in thymus.

Sorted Vdelta1+ thymocytes were 98% to 99.6% pure. This CDR3 is 16 amino acids long. Germline lookup yields CDR1 GITISATS and CDR2 ISYDGTV (reference sequence). After removal of 2 bases from V and 1 base from J, the junction contained 11 bases not matched to a gene. The rearrangement links TRGV9 to TRGJ1 or TRGJ2. The specimen sequenced was Vdelta1+ gamma-delta thymocytes from the thymus. Documented subset: FACS-sorted CD3+ TCRalphabeta- TCRVdelta1+ TCRVdelta2- thymocytes. This clonotype was obtained from a boy younger than two who had congenital heart surgery. CDR3 residues: CALWEALTSNYYKKLF. CDR3 nucleotides: TGTGCCTTGTGGGAGGCCCTCACCTCAAATTATTATAAGAAACTCTTT.